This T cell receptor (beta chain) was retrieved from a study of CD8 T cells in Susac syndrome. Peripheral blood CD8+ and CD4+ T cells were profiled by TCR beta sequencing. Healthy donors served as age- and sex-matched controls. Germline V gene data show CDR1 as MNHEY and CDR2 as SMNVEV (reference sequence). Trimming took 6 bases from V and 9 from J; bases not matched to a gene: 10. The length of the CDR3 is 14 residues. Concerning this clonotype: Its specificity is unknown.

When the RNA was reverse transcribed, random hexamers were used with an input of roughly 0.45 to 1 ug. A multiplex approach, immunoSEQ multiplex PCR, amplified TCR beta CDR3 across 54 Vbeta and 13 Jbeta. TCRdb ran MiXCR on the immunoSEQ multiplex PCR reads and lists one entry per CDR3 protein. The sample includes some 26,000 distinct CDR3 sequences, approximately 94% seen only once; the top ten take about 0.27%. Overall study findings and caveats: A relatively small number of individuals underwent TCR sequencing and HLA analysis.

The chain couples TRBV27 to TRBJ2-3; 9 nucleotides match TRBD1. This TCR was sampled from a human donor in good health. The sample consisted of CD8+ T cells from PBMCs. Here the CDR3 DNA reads TGTGCCAGCAGCCCCGGGACAGGGTACGGCACGCAGTATTTT. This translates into CASSPGTGYGTQYF.